Reported below is one T cell receptor (beta chain). Its matching antigen is unknown. The data originate from a study of cytomegalovirus exposure and HLA in healthy donors. Study-level points and caveats: Most sequenced TCRs were rare (though some public TCRs occurred in many donors). Sequences of the TCR beta chain were said to predict the HLA-A and HLA-B alleles of most subjects accurately. Prior analysis indicated that the majority of TCR beta V segments exhibited productivity approximately 90% or approximately 30% of the time.

Germline values: CDR1 MGHRA, CDR2 YSYEKL. The CDR3 totals 15 residues. V shed 1 base, J shed 3 bases, and the junction held 6 bases outside the gene matches. Amplification used 60 Vbeta primers and 13 Jbeta primers. Assay used: immunoSEQ multiplex PCR; TCRdb lists only in-frame clones, some missing. There are 85,000 to 130,000 clones in the sample; 75% occur only once, and 13% to 15% lies in the top ten. Donors were ostensibly healthy at sampling, although undocumented immune exposures were probable. Sequenced input: PBMCs. The origin of this receptor is a male donor in good health and CMV-seropositive. The chain recombines TRBV4-1 with TRBJ2-7, with 7 bases lining up with TRBD2. CDR3 in amino acids: CASSQAGGRSYEQYF. CDR3 nucleotide sequence: TGCGCCAGCAGCCAAGCGGGAGGCAGAAGCTACGAGCAGTACTTC.